What follows describes a single TCR beta chain. These data belong to a study of blood T cell repertoires in COVID-19. As for the study in general: Researchers got acute and convalescent COVID-19 samples from the United States, Italy and Spain. Sample material is recorded as cDNA or gDNA derived from T cells, B-cell-depleted T cells, or PBMCs.

Under the authors' procedure: Counts of nucleated cells, estimated from reference gene primer amplification, were obtained. Libraries were prepared by immunoSEQ multiplex PCR; TCRdb keeps only in-frame clonotypes and omits some of them. D and trimming were read from the DNA, whereas the V and J calls and clone size are those reported in that table. The sample lists tens of thousands of clones, about three quarters seen once, with about 24% in the top ten. Trimming stripped 3 bases from V and 3 bases from J, with 12 bases between. This CDR3 has 15 amino acids. Germline-derived CDR1 and CDR2 are LNHDA and SQIVND (reference sequence).

The J gene is TRBJ2-4, the V gene TRBV19; a possible D gene is TRBD2 (5 bases). The source material was peripheral blood. The clonotype comes from a human donor in a cohort sampled during active COVID-19. CDR3 coding DNA: TGTGCCAGTAGTATCAGGACTTTGGACAAAAACATTCAGTACTTC. Its translation is CASSIRTLDKNIQYF.